This entry describes one T cell receptor (beta chain). The antigen is not known. The sample contains more than one DNA sequence encoding this CDR3. The entry originates in a study of shared clonotypes between healthy human individuals. General study findings and limits: Rarefaction gave evidence that sorted-subset sequencing remained incomplete despite large depth. Only blood underwent sampling, and tissue repertoires likely differ.

The CDR3 spans 15 residues. The germline gives CDR1 SGHRS, CDR2 YFSETQ. Trimming removed 2 bases at V and 1 base at J, with 9 bases between. The table came from immunoSEQ multiplex PCR; TCRdb's copy has only in-frame clones and leaves some out. The sample yields about 2.3 million clones, about 90% seen once. This clonotype was sampled from a man between 18 and 35 years old in good health. Some clones in this sample may be carry-over from other donors' samples. The chain has TRBV5-1 and TRBJ2-2; TRBD2 is a possible D gene (5 bases). Sequenced material: naive CD4+ T cells from PBMCs. Subset meaning: CD45RA+ positively selected. The CDR3 region has the DNA TGCGCCAGCAGCTTAGGCGGGTTGAACACCGGGGAGCTGTTTTTT. It encodes CASSLGGLNTGELFF.